One sample yielded the 22 T cell receptor beta chains listed below, sequenced in a study of blood T cell repertoires in COVID-19. Method: immunoSEQ multiplex PCR; TCRdb's copy keeps in-frame clones and lacks some. The sample consists of 200,000 to 250,000 clones, about 85% of them appearing once. The sequenced material came from peripheral blood. The receptors were gathered from a woman aged 50 to 60 with COVID-19, enrolled during active disease.

This clone has just a few counts. V and J are TRBV24-1 and TRBJ2-2, with 8 bases matching TRBD2. CDR3 length: 18 amino acids. Trimming at V came to 5 bases and at J to 4 bases, leaving 14 bases not matched to a gene. Per the germline V gene, CDR1 is KGHDR and CDR2 is SFDVKD. The CDR3, as DNA: TGTGCCACCAGTGGGAGGGGTCATAGCGGGGCCTCCACCGGGGAGCTGTTTTTT. Translation gives CATSGRGHSGASTGELFF.

The chain employs TRBV27 and TRBJ2-7; tentative D call: TRBD1 (6 bases). With 7 bases removed from V and 3 bases from J, the gap between germline ends came to 19 bases. In germline, CDR1 is MNHEY, CDR2 SMNVEV (reference sequence). This CDR3 spans 15 amino acids. In DNA form, the CDR3 reads TGTGCCAGCATGTACCACAGGGAAGACTACTACGAGCAGTACGTC. Its protein product is CASMYHREDYYEQYV.

The chain combines TRBV11-2 with TRBJ2-5; 8 positions agree with TRBD2. Germline V gives CDR1 SGHAT, CDR2 FQNNGV. V gave up 2 bases and J gave up 4 bases; unmatched junction bases: 12. The length of the CDR3 is 17 residues. CDR3 loop: CASSLIVRGGPRETQYF. The DNA for the CDR3 is TGTGCCAGCAGCTTAATTGTACGGGGGGGCCCGAGAGAGACCCAGTACTTC.

This chain connects TRBV7-9 to TRBJ2-7; 7 nucleotides line up with TRBD1. Germline assignment: CDR1 SEHNR and CDR2 FQNEAQ (reference sequence). V lost 5 bases and J lost 4; bases outside the gene matches: 2. The CDR3 is made up of 12 amino acids. CDR3 in DNA: TGTGCCAGCAGCAGGGACAGATACGAGCAGTACTTC. Translation gives CASSRDRYEQYF.

The rearrangement uses TRBV18 and TRBJ1-2; D remains unclear. The CDR3 spans 15 residues. The V and J ends lost 2 bases and 0 bases respectively, with 10 bases between them. CDR1 is KGHSH, CDR2 LQKENI, per germline. The CDR3 DNA follows: TGTGCCAGCTCACCAGATATGGGCGCTAACTATGGCTACACCTTC. As protein: CASSPDMGANYGYTF.

The gene calls are TRBV19 and TRBJ1-3; D call uncertain. V dropped 8 bases and J dropped 8 bases, with 16 bases sitting between them. Germline CDR1 reads LNHDA; CDR2 reads SQIVND (reference sequence). This CDR3 is built from 13 residues. The chain's CDR3 is CASSPYERDTIYF. For the CDR3, the DNA is TGTGCCAGTTCCCCCTACGAGCGTGACACCATATATTTT.

The chain has TRBV7-2 and TRBJ2-1, with 13 bases matching TRBD2. The CDR3 has 18 amino acids. Germline V CDR1 and CDR2: SGHTA, FQGNSA. V shed 4 bases, J shed 0 bases, and the junction held 6 bases outside the gene matches. The CDR3 sequence is CASSSPGLAGFSYNEQFF. The CDR3 region has the DNA TGTGCCAGCAGCTCCCCGGGACTAGCGGGGTTCTCCTACAATGAGCAGTTCTTC.

The chain combines TRBV5-4 with TRBJ2-7; maybe TRBD2 (6 bases). This CDR3 is 14 amino acids long. The V end lost 5 bases, the J end lost 5 bases, and 17 bases lay between the germline ends. Germline values: CDR1 SGHNT, CDR2 YYREEE (reference sequence). CDR3 protein: CASRQDYQLHEQYF. The CDR3 DNA is TGTGCCAGCAGACAGGACTACCAGCTGCACGAGCAGTACTTC.

The chain combines TRBV27 with TRBJ2-1; 9 nucleotides line up with TRBD1. The germline gives CDR1 MNHEY, CDR2 SMNVEV (reference sequence). The V gene end was trimmed by 3 bases and the J gene end by 6 bases; junction bases not matched to a gene: 3. The CDR3 spans 14 residues. The CDR3 protein is CASSLEQGANEQFF. The CDR3 DNA reads as TGTGCCAGCAGTTTGGAACAGGGGGCCAATGAGCAGTTCTTC.

V and J are TRBV6-1 and TRBJ1-2; D is unresolved. The CDR3 length is 14 residues. Between the trimmed V and J ends, which lost 1 base and 5 bases, there was a span of 11 bases. CDR1 and CDR2 from the germline V gene are MNHNS and SASEGT. CDR3 protein: CASSEETGFYGYTF. In DNA, the CDR3 is TGTGCCAGCAGTGAAGAGACGGGATTTTATGGCTACACCTTC.

The J gene is TRBJ2-2, the V gene TRBV5-4; D is unresolved. The CDR3 has 15 amino acids. Germline V gene sequence: CDR1 SGHNT, CDR2 YYREEE (reference sequence). Trimming pared 4 bases from V and 1 base from J, leaving 11 bases between. The chain's CDR3 is CASSLSGQNTGELFF. CDR3 sequence (DNA): TGTGCCAGCAGCCTCTCTGGGCAGAACACCGGGGAGCTGTTTTTT.

This chain joins TRBV5-1 and TRBJ2-5, with D possibly TRBD1 on 6 matching bases. Germline CDR1 and CDR2: SGHRS and YFSETQ. Deletions cut 0 bases from V and 1 base from J, with 19 bases between. The CDR3 has 18 amino acids. CDR3 sequence (DNA): TGCGCCAGCAGCTTGGGGGACATTAGCCGGTGGATCCAAGAGACCCAGTACTTC. Its protein is CASSLGDISRWIQETQYF.

The chain recombines TRBV6-1 with TRBJ1-4, with D uncertain. V shed 1 base and J shed 6 bases, with 9 bases lying between them. The CDR3 consists of 14 residues. Germline assignment: CDR1 MNHNS and CDR2 SASEGT. The CDR3 protein is CASSEVLGDEKLFF. The CDR3 DNA is TGTGCCAGCAGTGAAGTCCTGGGAGATGAAAAACTGTTTTTT.

The V call is TRBV11-1, the J call TRBJ2-3, with 9 bases that match TRBD2. Germline loops: CDR1 SGHAT, CDR2 FQDESV (reference sequence). J was trimmed by 3 bases and V by 5 bases; bases with no gene match: 6. This CDR3 region has 15 residues. As DNA, the CDR3 is TGTGCCAGCAGCCCCCCCGGACTAGCGACAGATACGCAGTATTTT. As protein: CASSPPGLATDTQYF.

V usage is TRBV6-5 and J usage is TRBJ2-1, with 8 bases lining up with TRBD2. V shed 5 bases, J shed 3 bases, and the junction held 0 bases outside the gene matches. This CDR3 is 13 amino acids long. The germline gives CDR1 MNHEY, CDR2 SVGAGI. CDR3 bases: TGTGCCAGCAGTCGGGAGGGCTACAATGAGCAGTTCTTC. Its translation: CASSREGYNEQFF.

The chain employs TRBV10-2 and TRBJ1-1; 7 nucleotides match TRBD1. The junction had 7 bases not matched to a gene; V was cut back by 6 bases and J by 3 bases. The CDR3 runs to 14 residues. Germline CDR1 is WSHSY and CDR2 is SAAADI. CDR3 in DNA: TGCGCCAGCAGCGACAGGGCCAGGGACACTGAAGCTTTCTTT. This gives the protein CASSDRARDTEAFF.

V is TRBV27 and J is TRBJ1-5; D is unresolved. Germline V gene data show CDR1 as MNHEY and CDR2 as SMNVEV (reference sequence). CDR3 length: 14 amino acids. V gave up 2 bases and J gave up 0 bases, with 5 bases separating them. CDR3 sequence (DNA): TGTGCCAGCAGTTTAACGGGTAGCAATCAGCCCCAGCATTTT. As protein: CASSLTGSNQPQHF.

This clone was detected a few times. The CDR3 loop reads CASSLSGTGGTDTQYF. CDR3 coding DNA: TGTGCCAGCAGTTTATCCGGGACAGGGGGCACAGATACGCAGTATTTT. V usage is TRBV6-6 and J usage is TRBJ2-3; 10 bases are shared with TRBD1. Germline V gene data show CDR1 as MNHNY and CDR2 as SVGAGI (reference sequence). This CDR3 has 16 amino acids. Trimming took 4 bases from V and 1 from J; bases not matched to a gene: 5.

The chain couples TRBV2 to TRBJ2-3; 16 positions agree with TRBD2. V dropped 6 bases and J dropped 4; count of bases not matched to a gene: 10. The CDR3 sequence is 18 residues long. Per the germline V gene, CDR1 is SNHLY and CDR2 is FYNNEI. CDR3 sequence: CASSASGTSGGAPDTQYF. The CDR3 nucleotides read TGTGCCAGCAGCGCCTCAGGGACTAGCGGGGGGGCCCCAGATACGCAGTATTTT.

V is TRBV10-3 and J is TRBJ2-1; D perhaps matches TRBD2 (7 bases). This CDR3 has 15 amino acids. Trimming cost V 6 bases and J 5 bases, with 17 bases left between them. Per germline, CDR1 ENHRY and CDR2 SYGVKD. The CDR3 sequence: CAISERRGGNNEQFF. CDR3 coding DNA: TGTGCCATCAGCGAGAGGAGGGGGGGGAACAATGAGCAGTTCTTC.

This chain connects TRBV11-2 to TRBJ2-2; the D gene is possibly TRBD2 (6 bases). Per the germline V gene, CDR1 is SGHAT and CDR2 is FQNNGV. The CDR3 is 16 residues long. V shed 2 bases and J shed 5 bases, with 15 bases lying between them. In nucleotides, the CDR3 is TGTGCCAGCAGCTTAAATTTTGGCGGGGTTACCGGGGAGCTGTTTTTT. Residues: CASSLNFGGVTGELFF.

The chain combines TRBV18 with TRBJ1-2, with TRBD1 matching 9 bases. The V and J ends lost 3 bases and 4 bases, in that order; junction bases with no gene match: 3. This CDR3 comprises 14 residues. The V gene's germline CDR1 is KGHSH and CDR2 LQKENI. CDR3 amino acids: CASSPRGQGYGYTF. For the CDR3, the DNA is TGTGCCAGCTCACCGCGGGGACAGGGCTATGGCTACACCTTC.